Below are 26 T cell receptor beta chains sequenced from a single sample in a study of blood T cell repertoires in COVID-19. The assay was immunoSEQ multiplex PCR, and TCRdb's table has in-frame clones only and misses some. The sample lists 250,000 to 350,000 clones, 85% to 90% occurring once. Sequences were obtained from PBMCs or T cells enriched from blood (not recorded which). The receptors come from a woman aged 45-65 years who had been exposed to COVID-19.

This sequence joins TRBV5-1 and TRBJ2-2; possibly TRBD1 for D (5 bases). This CDR3 has 14 residues. In germline, CDR1 is SGHRS, CDR2 YFSETQ. The V end lost 0 bases, the J end lost 6 bases, and 9 bases lay between the germline ends. The CDR3, as DNA: TGCGCCAGCAGCTTGGTGGTAGGGGCCGGGGAGCTGTTTTTT. Protein sequence: CASSLVVGAGELFF. The whole variable domain, remainder taken from reference TRBV5-1 and TRBJ2-2, is KAGVTQTPRYLIKTRGQQVTLSCSPISGHRSVSWYQQTPGQGLQFLFEYFSETQRNKGNFPGRFSGRQFSNSRSEMNVSTLELGDSALYLCASSLVVGAGELFFGEGSRLTVL.

The V call is TRBV18, the J call TRBJ1-2; possible D gene TRBD1, 5 bases. The germline V gene has CDR1 KGHSH and CDR2 LQKENI. The CDR3 extends over 15 amino acids. The ends were cut back, 2 bases at V and 8 bases at J, with 18 bases in the middle. The CDR3 nucleotides are TGTGCCAGCTCACCATCAACCCCGGGGGTAGGAGGCTACACCTTC. Translation gives CASSPSTPGVGGYTF. Filled out from reference TRBV18 and TRBJ1-2, the complete variable domain reads NAGVMQNPRHLVRRRGQEARLRCSPMKGHSHVYWYRQLPEEGLKFMVYLQKENIIDESGMPKERFSAEFPKEGPSILRIQQVVRGDSAAYFCASSPSTPGVGGYTFGSGTRLTVV.

The chain is built from TRBV6-5 and TRBJ2-5; 10 bases match TRBD1. CDR1 and CDR2 (germline): MNHEY, SVGAGI. J gave up 3 bases and V 6 bases, and 7 bases lay outside the gene matches. The CDR3 is made up of 15 amino acids. This chain's CDR3 is CASREEGTGEETQYF. For the CDR3, the DNA is TGTGCCAGCAGGGAGGAGGGGACAGGGGAAGAGACCCAGTACTTC.

The rearrangement uses TRBV20-1 and TRBJ2-3; TRBD2 matches 8 bases. The germline CDR1 and CDR2 sequences are DFQATT and SNEGSKA (reference sequence). The CDR3 sequence is 20 residues long. J was trimmed by 2 bases and V by 3 bases; bases with no gene match: 22. The CDR3 DNA is TGCAGTGCTAGTGACCCGCCGAGGTTCTCCGGGGGGGAGAACACAGATACGCAGTATTTT. Translating it yields CSASDPPRFSGGENTDTQYF.

The rearrangement joins TRBV5-5 to TRBJ1-1, with 8 bases fitting TRBD1. This CDR3 has 16 residues. Germline assignment: CDR1 SGHKS and CDR2 YYEKEE (reference sequence). J gave up 0 bases and V 3 bases, and 7 bases lay outside the gene matches. CDR3 sequence reads: CASSSPGGRLNTEAFF. The CDR3 nucleotides are TGTGCCAGCAGCTCCCCAGGGGGCAGACTGAACACTGAAGCTTTCTTT.

V and J are TRBV25-1 and TRBJ2-1; TRBD2 matches 10 bases. V was pared by 4 bases and J by 0 bases, with 9 bases of the junction left unmatched. The germline V gene has CDR1 MGHDK and CDR2 SYGVNS. The length of the CDR3 is 18 residues. CDR3 sequence: CASSAGAGGQSSYNEQFF. The CDR3 DNA reads as TGTGCCAGCAGTGCAGGAGCGGGGGGGCAAAGCTCCTACAATGAGCAGTTCTTC. Supplemented by reference TRBV25-1 and TRBJ2-1, the full variable domain reads EADIYQTPRYLVIGTGKKITLECSQTMGHDKMYWYQQDPGMELHLIHYSYGVNSTEKGDLSSESTVSRIRTEHFPLTLESARPSHTSQYLCASSAGAGGQSSYNEQFFGPGTRLTVL.

The genes are TRBV5-1 and TRBJ1-6; 9 bases are a match to TRBD1. Per germline, CDR1 SGHRS and CDR2 YFSETQ. J was trimmed by 14 bases and V by 0 bases; bases with no gene match: 6. This CDR3 contains 14 residues. CDR3 loop: CASSLAGQGSTLHF. As DNA, the CDR3 is TGCGCCAGCAGCTTGGCGGGACAGGGTTCGACCCTCCACTTT.

The CDR3 DNA follows: TGTGCCAGCAGCTTACCGGACAGGGGCTATGGCTACACCTTC. This encodes CASSLPDRGYGYTF. The chain is built from TRBV5-6 and TRBJ1-2; 9 nucleotides match TRBD1. CDR3 length: 14 residues. With V trimmed by 2 bases and J by 4 bases, 3 bases remained unmatched. Germline CDR1 SGHDT, CDR2 YYEEEE.

The rearrangement uses TRBV19 and TRBJ2-2; 7 positions match TRBD1. The CDR3 extends over 16 amino acids. Germline lookup yields CDR1 LNHDA and CDR2 SQIVND (reference sequence). The V and J ends lost 2 bases and 5 bases, in that order; junction bases with no gene match: 8. CDR3 bases: TGTGCCAGTAGTATACTATTCGGGACAGCGACCGGGGAGCTGTTTTTT. Translated: CASSILFGTATGELFF.

This sequence joins TRBV10-2 and TRBJ2-1; tentative D call: TRBD1 (6 bases). V was pared by 2 bases and J by 15 bases, with 17 bases between. This CDR3 has 13 residues. CDR1 is WSHSY and CDR2 is SAAADI in the germline V gene. CDR3 sequence: CASSEGGHPWLFF. The CDR3 DNA is TGCGCCAGCAGTGAGGGGGGACACCCCTGGCTGTTCTTC.

This sequence joins TRBV2 and TRBJ1-3; 8 positions match TRBD1. The J segment lost 0 bases and the V segment lost 5 bases, leaving 6 bases of the junction unmatched. CDR1 is SNHLY, CDR2 FYNNEI, per germline. The CDR3 is 16 amino acids. The CDR3 sequence is CASSRGQARSGNTIYF. CDR3 nucleotides: TGTGCCAGCAGTCGGGGACAGGCCCGCTCTGGAAACACCATATATTTT.

The chain has TRBV7-9 and TRBJ2-1; TRBD1 agrees at 7 bases. The CDR3 sequence is 13 residues long. The germline CDR1 and CDR2 sequences are SEHNR and FQNEAQ (reference sequence). With 4 bases clipped from V and 7 bases from J, the junction kept 4 bases outside the gene matches. As DNA, the CDR3 is TGTGCCAGCAGCTGGGGGACAGTAAATGAGCAGTTCTTC. Its translation: CASSWGTVNEQFF.

This rearrangement joins TRBV28 to TRBJ1-5; a possible D gene is TRBD1 (6 bases). Germline V gene lookup returns CDR1 MDHEN and CDR2 SYDVKM. V lost 9 bases, J lost 3 bases, and 18 bases lay in between. The CDR3 is 15 residues long. The CDR3 nucleotides read TGTGCCAGTGTTCCCCGCAGGGGACCCAATCAGCCCCAGCATTTT. Protein sequence: CASVPRRGPNQPQHF.

The CDR3 sequence: CASSLAGQGGDTEAFF. The CDR3 coding sequence is TGTGCCAGCAGCTTGGCAGGGCAGGGAGGGGACACTGAAGCTTTCTTT. The chain employs TRBV5-6 and TRBJ1-1; weak D call: TRBD1 (5 bases). Trimming took 0 bases from V and 3 from J, leaving 15 bases between them. The CDR3 has 16 residues. The germline V gene has CDR1 SGHDT and CDR2 YYEEEE. Full variable domain (rest looked up from reference TRBV5-6 and TRBJ1-1): DAGVTQSPTHLIKTRGQQVTLRCSPKSGHDTVSWYQQALGQGPQFIFQYYEEEERQRGNFPDRFSGHQFPNYSSELNVNALLLGDSALYLCASSLAGQGGDTEAFFGQGTRLTVV.

CDR3 coding DNA: TGTGCCAGCAGTCCACTGCGACTAGATACGCAGTATTTT. Its translation: CASSPLRLDTQYF. The chain has TRBV12-3 or TRBV12-4 and TRBJ2-3, with D hard to call. This CDR3 comprises 13 residues. V gave up 5 bases and J gave up 5 bases, with 11 bases separating them.

CDR3 bases: TGTGCCAGCAGCTTGGACAGGGGGAGCACTGAAGCTTTCTTT. The encoded protein is CASSLDRGSTEAFF. This rearrangement joins TRBV5-4 to TRBJ1-1; 8 nucleotides align to TRBD1. V dropped 0 bases and J dropped 4; count of bases not matched to a gene: 2. The CDR3 is 14 residues long. Germline values: CDR1 SGHNT, CDR2 YYREEE (reference sequence).

The rearrangement uses TRBV28 and TRBJ2-3; 12 bases agree with TRBD1. V was clipped by 6 bases and J by 4 bases; unmatched bases: 8. CDR1 MDHEN and CDR2 SYDVKM come from the germline V gene. The CDR3 is made up of 16 amino acids. Here the CDR3 DNA reads TGTGCCAGCAGCTCCGGGACAGGGGGCGGATCAGATACGCAGTATTTT. It translates to CASSSGTGGGSDTQYF.

The chain uses TRBV5-1 and TRBJ2-3, with TRBD1 identical over 7 bases. This CDR3 is built from 15 residues. The trim removed 3 bases at V and 0 bases at J, leaving 4 bases unmatched. Per the germline V gene, CDR1 is SGHRS and CDR2 is YFSETQ. The CDR3 spells CASSSGTVSTDTQYF. CDR3 nucleotide sequence: TGCGCCAGCAGCTCCGGGACAGTTAGCACAGATACGCAGTATTTT.

V usage is TRBV5-5 and J usage is TRBJ2-2, with D possibly being TRBD1 (8 bases). The CDR3 extends over 14 amino acids. Trimming shortened V by 5 bases and J by 6 bases, and 14 bases separated the two germline ends. Germline loops: CDR1 SGHKS, CDR2 YYEKEE (reference sequence). Here the CDR3 reads CASSTGGASGELFF. CDR3 coding DNA: TGTGCCAGCAGTACAGGGGGGGCCTCCGGGGAGCTGTTTTTT.

The chain employs TRBV6-5 and TRBJ2-5, with a weak D call TRBD1 (6 bases). CDR3 size: 15 residues. Trimming shortened V by 4 bases and J by 1 base, and 13 bases separated the two germline ends. Germline CDR1 is MNHEY and CDR2 is SVGAGI. The CDR3 sequence is CASSSTRGPQETQYF. CDR3 in DNA: TGTGCCAGCAGTTCCACCAGGGGCCCCCAAGAGACCCAGTACTTC.

This clone was detected a few times. V is TRBV19 and J is TRBJ2-2, with 10 bases matching TRBD1. V was pared by 5 bases and J by 7 bases, with 4 bases of the junction left unmatched. The CDR3 runs to 14 residues. Germline values: CDR1 LNHDA, CDR2 SQIVND (reference sequence). The DNA for the CDR3 is TGTGCCAGTAGTTTGGACAGGGGGGACGGGGAGCTGTTTTTT. Its translation: CASSLDRGDGELFF. Full variable domain (missing parts from reference TRBV19 and TRBJ2-2): DGGITQSPKYLFRKEGQNVTLSCEQNLNHDAMYWYRQDPGQGLRLIYYSQIVNDFQKGDIAEGYSVSREKKESFPLTVTSAQKNPTAFYLCASSLDRGDGELFFGEGSRLTVL.

This sequence joins TRBV29-1 and TRBJ1-1; 7 positions agree with TRBD1. After removal of 4 bases from V and 11 bases from J, the junction contained 13 bases not matched to a gene. From germline, CDR1 is SQVTM and CDR2 ANQGSEA. There are 13 residues in the CDR3. The CDR3 sequence: CSVASGLQGKAFF. The CDR3 DNA reads TGCAGCGTTGCTTCCGGACTACAGGGGAAGGCTTTCTTT.

J is TRBJ2-2 and V is TRBV28, with 9 nucleotides matching TRBD1. Germline assignment: CDR1 MDHEN and CDR2 SYDVKM. V lost 3 bases, J lost 5 bases, and 10 bases stayed unmatched. The length of the CDR3 is 17 residues. DNA of the CDR3: TGTGCCAGCAGTTTTACTATTTTGGGACAGGGAACCGGGGAGCTGTTTTTT. This translates into CASSFTILGQGTGELFF.

This clone appeared a single time. V is TRBV28 and J is TRBJ2-7; 8 nucleotides align to TRBD1. V trimming: 6 bases; J trimming: 6 bases; junction bases outside the gene matches: 13. CDR1 is MDHEN and CDR2 is SYDVKM in the germline V gene. CDR3 length equals 15 residues. The CDR3 loop is CASSLDRTGILEQYF. The CDR3 bases are TGTGCCAGCAGCCTAGACCGGACAGGGATCCTCGAGCAGTACTTC.

The chain combines TRBV9 with TRBJ1-6, with 9 bases that match TRBD1. Germline V gene data show CDR1 as SGDLS and CDR2 as YYNGEE. The V gene end was trimmed by 3 bases and the J gene end by 7 bases; junction bases not matched to a gene: 11. The CDR3 length is 17 residues. The CDR3 protein is CASSGRQGGLGNSPLHF. The CDR3 DNA is TGTGCCAGCAGCGGCCGACAGGGGGGTTTGGGGAATTCACCCCTCCACTTT.

The chain recombines TRBV2 with TRBJ2-7, with 9 bases aligning to TRBD1. The V and J ends lost 4 bases and 0 bases, in that order; junction bases with no gene match: 7. Germline CDR1 reads SNHLY; CDR2 reads FYNNEI. The CDR3 is 16 amino acids. CDR3 residues: CASSGPTGGGSYEQYF. The CDR3 DNA is TGTGCCAGCAGTGGCCCGACAGGGGGAGGCTCCTACGAGCAGTACTTC.